The rows below give T cell receptor beta chains drawn from one sample of a study of T-cell memory formation after mild COVID-19. TCRdb re-derived calls from the 5' RACE reads in MiXCR, one entry per CDR3 protein. The table lists 470,000 or so distinct CDR3 sequences, roughly 18% of them singletons. Sequenced sample: PBMCs or a T cell subset sorted from them (not recorded which). These receptors were obtained from a man aged 18 to 30 who had mild COVID-19 (a few samples of this study predate the infection). Cell type and time point are not known. Both conserved end residues are part of each CDR3. The D gene is left open where the match is weak. Size is omitted from some rows. Given values are once, few, many or a class for expanded clones.

j_call clone_size d_call v_call cdr3_nt cdr3_aa
TRBJ2-2 . . TRBV7-9 TGTGCCGGAAGGGCGACCGGGGAGCTGTTTTTT CAGRATGELFF
TRBJ1-2 . TRBD1 TRBV20-1 TGCAGTGCTCCCTTGACAGGGCCGTTCTATGGCTACACCTTC CSAPLTGPFYGYTF
TRBJ2-3 . TRBD1 TRBV24-1 TGTGCCACCAGTGAACCAGGGACAGGGGTAATGGATACGCAGTATTTT CATSEPGTGVMDTQYF
TRBJ2-5 . . TRBV30 TGTGCCTGGAGTGTAGGAGTAGAGACCCAGTACTTC CAWSVGVETQYF
TRBJ2-1 few TRBD1 TRBV23-1 TGCGCCAGCAGTCGGGACAGGGGGAGCGATGAGCAGTTCTTC CASSRDRGSDEQFF
TRBJ2-2 . TRBD1 TRBV6-1 TGTGCCAGCAGTACGGGACAGGGAATGACCGGGGAGCTGTTTTTT CASSTGQGMTGELFF
TRBJ1-1 few TRBD1 TRBV5-1 TGCGCCAGCAGCGATCGGACAGGGGGCCCGAACACTGAAGCTTTCTTT CASSDRTGGPNTEAFF
TRBJ2-2 few . TRBV13 TGTGCCAGCAGCTGGCGAGGGGCGGGCACCGGGGAGCTGTTTTTT CASSWRGAGTGELFF
TRBJ1-2 . . TRBV25-1 TGTGCCAGCAGTGAATCGGATAGAATCATATCTGGCTACACCTTC CASSESDRIISGYTF
TRBJ1-2 . . TRBV19 TGTGCCAGTAGTATGTGGGACAACAACTATGGCTACACCTTC CASSMWDNNYGYTF
TRBJ2-2 few . TRBV24-1 TGTGCCACCAGTGATTTATCGGACACCGGGGAGCTGTTTTTT CATSDLSDTGELFF
TRBJ2-3 few TRBD1 TRBV20-1 TGCAGTGCCAGGACAGGGTTGGAGGATACGCAGTATTTT CSARTGLEDTQYF
TRBJ2-3 . . TRBV5-1 TGCGCCAGCAGCCCACCCATTAGCGGGGACAGAGAAGATACGCAGTATTTT CASSPPISGDREDTQYF
TRBJ2-5 few . TRBV2 TGTGCCAGCAACCGAGAGGGCGGAGAGACCCAGTACTTC CASNREGGETQYF
TRBJ2-1 few TRBD1 TRBV5-1 TGCGCCAGCAGCCCTGGAGGTCCACAGGGGCCACTTACTAAACAGTTCTTC CASSPGGPQGPLTKQFF
TRBJ2-5 few . TRBV10-3 TGTGCCATCAGTGATCAAGGGCAGCAGGGGACCCAGTACTTC CAISDQGQQGTQYF
TRBJ1-5 . . TRBV19 TGTGCCAGTAGTATAGAAGCAGGGCTAGTACAGCCCCAGCATTTT CASSIEAGLVQPQHF
TRBJ1-4 . . TRBV4-3 TGCGCCAGCAGCCCGAATGGGGGGTTGGCTAATGAAAAACTGTTTTTT CASSPNGGLANEKLFF
TRBJ2-3 few . TRBV7-2 TGTGCCAGCAGCTGGAGGGGCATGAGGGCAGATACGCAGTATTTT CASSWRGMRADTQYF
TRBJ1-2 . TRBD1 TRBV15 TGTGCCACCAGCAGAGATCGAGGGACAGGGGTAGGCTACACCTTC CATSRDRGTGVGYTF
TRBJ2-1 few TRBD2 TRBV11-2 TGTGCCAGCAGCCCAAGACCGGGGGGGTACAATGAGCAGTTCTTC CASSPRPGGYNEQFF
TRBJ2-1 few TRBD1 TRBV7-8 TGTGCCAGCAGCCGGGGACAGCCGGAGCAGTTCTTC CASSRGQPEQFF
TRBJ2-3 few TRBD2 TRBV24-1 TGTGCCACCAGTGAAGCGGGGGCCATTGATACGCAGTATTTT CATSEAGAIDTQYF
TRBJ2-4 few . TRBV6-5 TGTGCCAGCAGTCACGGGGGTTCCAAAAACATTCAGTACTTC CASSHGGSKNIQYF
TRBJ2-5 . TRBD1 TRBV6-5 TGTGCCAGCAGTTACTCGGACAGGGAAGAGACCCAGTACTTC CASSYSDREETQYF
TRBJ2-7 . . TRBV18 TGTGCCAGCTCACCACACGAAGGAGGGGACGCATCCTACGAGCAGTACTTC CASSPHEGGDASYEQYF
TRBJ1-1 many TRBD1 TRBV11-2 TGTGCCAGCAGCTTCACAGGGGCGAACACTGAAGCTTTCTTT CASSFTGANTEAFF
TRBJ2-1 . . TRBV7-6 TGTGCCAGCAGCTTAGAGGGATACGAGCAGTTATTC CASSLEGYEQLF
TRBJ1-1 . TRBD1 TRBV5-1 TGCGCCAGCAGCTTCACAGGGGAGGGTTGGACTGAAGCTTTCTTT CASSFTGEGWTEAFF